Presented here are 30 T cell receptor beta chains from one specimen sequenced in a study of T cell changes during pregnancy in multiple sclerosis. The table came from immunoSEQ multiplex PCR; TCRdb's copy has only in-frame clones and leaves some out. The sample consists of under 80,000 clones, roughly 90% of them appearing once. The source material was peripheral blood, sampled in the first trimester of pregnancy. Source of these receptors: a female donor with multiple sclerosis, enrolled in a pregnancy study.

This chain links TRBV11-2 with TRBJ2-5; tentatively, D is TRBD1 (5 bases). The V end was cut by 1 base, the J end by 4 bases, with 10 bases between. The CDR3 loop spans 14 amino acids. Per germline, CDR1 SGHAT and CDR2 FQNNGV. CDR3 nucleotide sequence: TGTGCCAGCAGCTTAGCCAGTGGGGCAGAGACCCAGTACTTC. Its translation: CASSLASGAETQYF. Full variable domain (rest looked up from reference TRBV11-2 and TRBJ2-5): EAGVAQSPRYKIIEKRQSVAFWCNPISGHATLYWYQQILGQGPKLLIQFQNNGVVDDSQLPKDRFSAERLKGVDSTLKIQPAKLEDSAVYLCASSLASGAETQYFGPGTRLLVL.

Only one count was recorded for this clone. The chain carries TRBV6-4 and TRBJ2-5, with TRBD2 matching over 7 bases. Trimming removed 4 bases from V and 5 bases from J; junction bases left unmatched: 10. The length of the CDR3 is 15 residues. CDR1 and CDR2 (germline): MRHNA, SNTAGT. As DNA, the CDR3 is TGTGCCAGCAGTGTGTTGGCGGGAGAGAGGGAGACCCAGTACTTC. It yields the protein CASSVLAGERETQYF.

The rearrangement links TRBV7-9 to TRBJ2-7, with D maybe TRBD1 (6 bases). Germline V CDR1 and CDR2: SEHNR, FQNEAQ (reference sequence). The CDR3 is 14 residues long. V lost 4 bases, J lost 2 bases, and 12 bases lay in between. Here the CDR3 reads CASSSWGTPYEQYF. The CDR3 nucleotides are TGTGCCAGCAGCTCATGGGGGACACCCTACGAGCAGTACTTC.

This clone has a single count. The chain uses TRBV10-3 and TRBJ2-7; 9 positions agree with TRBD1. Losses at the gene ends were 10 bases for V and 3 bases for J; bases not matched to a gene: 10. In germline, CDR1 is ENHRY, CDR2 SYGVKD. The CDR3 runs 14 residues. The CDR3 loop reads CATLTGQGDYEQYF. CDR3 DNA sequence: TGTGCCACCTTGACGGGACAGGGAGACTACGAGCAGTACTTC.

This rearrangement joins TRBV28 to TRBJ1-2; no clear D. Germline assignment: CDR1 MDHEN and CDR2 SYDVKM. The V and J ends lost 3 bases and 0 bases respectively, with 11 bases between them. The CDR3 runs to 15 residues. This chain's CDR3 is CASSFEGGPNYGYTF. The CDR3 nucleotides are TGTGCCAGCAGTTTTGAGGGCGGCCCTAACTATGGCTACACCTTC.

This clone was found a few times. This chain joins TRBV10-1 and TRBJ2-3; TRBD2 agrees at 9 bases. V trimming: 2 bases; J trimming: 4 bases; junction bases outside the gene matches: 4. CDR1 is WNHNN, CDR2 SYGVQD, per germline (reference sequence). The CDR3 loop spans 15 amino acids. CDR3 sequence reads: CASSEPGLASDTQYF. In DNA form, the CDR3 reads TGCGCCAGCAGTGAGCCTGGACTAGCGTCAGATACGCAGTATTTT.

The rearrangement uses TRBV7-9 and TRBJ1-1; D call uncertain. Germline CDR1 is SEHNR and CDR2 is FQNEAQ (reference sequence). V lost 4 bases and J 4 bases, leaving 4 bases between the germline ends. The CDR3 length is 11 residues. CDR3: CASSSSTEAFF. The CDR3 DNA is TGTGCCAGCAGCTCCTCCACTGAAGCTTTCTTT.

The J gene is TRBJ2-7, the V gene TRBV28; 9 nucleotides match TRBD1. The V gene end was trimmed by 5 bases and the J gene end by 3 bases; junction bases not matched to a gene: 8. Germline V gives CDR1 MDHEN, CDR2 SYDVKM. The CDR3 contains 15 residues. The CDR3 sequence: CASSHGDREIYEQYF. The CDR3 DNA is TGTGCCAGCAGTCACGGGGACAGGGAAATCTACGAGCAGTACTTC.

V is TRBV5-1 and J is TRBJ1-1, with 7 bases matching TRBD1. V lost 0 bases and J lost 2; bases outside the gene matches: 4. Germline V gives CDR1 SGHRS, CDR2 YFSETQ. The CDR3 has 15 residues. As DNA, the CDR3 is TGCGCCAGCAGCTTGGAGACAGGGACTAACACTGAAGCTTTCTTT. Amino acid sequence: CASSLETGTNTEAFF. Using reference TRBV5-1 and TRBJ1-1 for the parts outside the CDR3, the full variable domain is KAGVTQTPRYLIKTRGQQVTLSCSPISGHRSVSWYQQTPGQGLQFLFEYFSETQRNKGNFPGRFSGRQFSNSRSEMNVSTLELGDSALYLCASSLETGTNTEAFFGQGTRLTVV.

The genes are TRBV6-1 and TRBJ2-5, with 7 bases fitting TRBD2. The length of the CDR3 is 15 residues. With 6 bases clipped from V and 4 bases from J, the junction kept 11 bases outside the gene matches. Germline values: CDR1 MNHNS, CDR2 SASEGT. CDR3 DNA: TGTGCCAGCAGCTATATTAGCGGGTCTCTAGAGACCCAGTACTTC. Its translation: CASSYISGSLETQYF.

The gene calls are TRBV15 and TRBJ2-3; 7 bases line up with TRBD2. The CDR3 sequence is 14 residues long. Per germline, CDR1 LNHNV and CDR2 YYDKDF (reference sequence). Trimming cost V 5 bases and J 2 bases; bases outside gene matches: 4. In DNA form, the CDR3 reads TGTGCCACCAGCCAAAGCGGGGCCACAGATACGCAGTATTTT. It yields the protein CATSQSGATDTQYF.

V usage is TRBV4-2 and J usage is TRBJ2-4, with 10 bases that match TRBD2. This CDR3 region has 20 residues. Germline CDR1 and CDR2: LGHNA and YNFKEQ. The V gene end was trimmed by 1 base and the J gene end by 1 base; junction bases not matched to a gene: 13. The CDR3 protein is CASSQGALAGAGGAKNIQYF. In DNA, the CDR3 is TGTGCCAGCAGCCAAGGGGCCCTAGCGGGAGCGGGTGGGGCCAAAAACATTCAGTACTTC.

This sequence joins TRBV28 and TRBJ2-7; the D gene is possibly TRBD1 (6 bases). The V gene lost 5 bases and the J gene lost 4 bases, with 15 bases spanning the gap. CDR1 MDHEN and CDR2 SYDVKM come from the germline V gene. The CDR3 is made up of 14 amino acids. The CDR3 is CASSPPDRVYEQYF. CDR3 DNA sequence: TGTGCCAGCAGTCCCCCGGACAGAGTGTACGAGCAGTACTTC.

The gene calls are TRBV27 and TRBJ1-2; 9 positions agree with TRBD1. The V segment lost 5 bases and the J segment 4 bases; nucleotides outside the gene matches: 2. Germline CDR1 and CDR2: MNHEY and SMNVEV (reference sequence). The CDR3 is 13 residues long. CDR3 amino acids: CASSMTGGYGYTF. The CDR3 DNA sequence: TGTGCCAGCAGTATGACAGGGGGCTATGGCTACACCTTC.

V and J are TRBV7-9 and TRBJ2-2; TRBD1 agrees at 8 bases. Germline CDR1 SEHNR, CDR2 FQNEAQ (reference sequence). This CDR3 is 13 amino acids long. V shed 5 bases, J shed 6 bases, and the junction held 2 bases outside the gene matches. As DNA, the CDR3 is TGTGCCAGCAGCCCGGACAGGGCCGGGGAGCTGTTTTTT. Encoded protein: CASSPDRAGELFF.

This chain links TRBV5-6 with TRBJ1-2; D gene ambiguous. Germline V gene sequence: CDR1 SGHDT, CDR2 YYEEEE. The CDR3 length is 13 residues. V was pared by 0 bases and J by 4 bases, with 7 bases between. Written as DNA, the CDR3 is TGTGCCAGCAGCTTGGGAGGGTCCTATGGCTACACCTTC. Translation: CASSLGGSYGYTF.

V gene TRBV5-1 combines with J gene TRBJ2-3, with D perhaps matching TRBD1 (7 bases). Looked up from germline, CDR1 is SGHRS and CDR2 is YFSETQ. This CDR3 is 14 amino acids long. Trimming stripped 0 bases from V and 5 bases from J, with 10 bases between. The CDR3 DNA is TGCGCCAGCAGCTTGGGACAGGGAGGAGATACGCAGTATTTT. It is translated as CASSLGQGGDTQYF.

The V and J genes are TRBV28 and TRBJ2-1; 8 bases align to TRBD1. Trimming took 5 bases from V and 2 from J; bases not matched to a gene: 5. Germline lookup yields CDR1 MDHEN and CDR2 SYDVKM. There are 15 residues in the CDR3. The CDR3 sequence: CASSADRGPYNEQFF. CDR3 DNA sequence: TGTGCCAGCAGTGCCGACAGGGGTCCCTACAATGAGCAGTTCTTC.

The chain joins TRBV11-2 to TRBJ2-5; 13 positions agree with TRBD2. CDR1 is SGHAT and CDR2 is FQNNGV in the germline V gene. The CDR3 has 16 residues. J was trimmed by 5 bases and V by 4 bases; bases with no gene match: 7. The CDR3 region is CASSSTSGRVGETQYF. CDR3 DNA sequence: TGTGCCAGCAGCTCCACTAGCGGGAGGGTCGGGGAGACCCAGTACTTC.

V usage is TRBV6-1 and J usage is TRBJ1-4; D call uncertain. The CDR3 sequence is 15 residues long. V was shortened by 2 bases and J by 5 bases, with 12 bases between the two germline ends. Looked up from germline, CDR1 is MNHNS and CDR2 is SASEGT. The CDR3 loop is CASSETPQWNEKLFF. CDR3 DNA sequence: TGTGCCAGCAGTGAAACGCCTCAGTGGAATGAAAAACTGTTTTTT.

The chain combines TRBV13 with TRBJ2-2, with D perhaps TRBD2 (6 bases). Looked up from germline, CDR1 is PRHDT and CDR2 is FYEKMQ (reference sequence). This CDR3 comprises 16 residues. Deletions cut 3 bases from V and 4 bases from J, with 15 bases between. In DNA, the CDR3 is TGTGCCAGCAGCTTTTTCCGGGAGTCGGGCACCGGGGAGCTGTTTTTT. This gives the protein CASSFFRESGTGELFF.

CDR3 bases: TGTGCCAGCAGCTCCGTAGCGGGAGGTTACTACGAGCAGTACTTC. Translated, it gives CASSSVAGGYYEQYF. The V and J genes are TRBV7-8 and TRBJ2-7; 10 bases fit TRBD2. J was trimmed by 3 bases and V by 4 bases; bases with no gene match: 6. Germline V gene lookup returns CDR1 SGHVS and CDR2 FQNEAQ. The CDR3 is 15 residues long.

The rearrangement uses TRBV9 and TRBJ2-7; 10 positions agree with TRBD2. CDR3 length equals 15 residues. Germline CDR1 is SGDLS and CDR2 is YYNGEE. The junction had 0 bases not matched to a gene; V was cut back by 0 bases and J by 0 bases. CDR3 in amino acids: CASSVGLAGSYEQYF. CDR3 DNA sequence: TGTGCCAGCAGCGTAGGACTAGCGGGCTCCTACGAGCAGTACTTC.

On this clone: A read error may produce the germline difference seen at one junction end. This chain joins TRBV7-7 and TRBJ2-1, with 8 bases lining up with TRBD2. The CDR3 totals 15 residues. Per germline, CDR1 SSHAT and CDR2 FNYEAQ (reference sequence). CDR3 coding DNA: TGTGCTAGCAGCTTATCTAGCGGGCTCTACAATGAGCAGTTCTTC. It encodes CASSLSSGLYNEQFF. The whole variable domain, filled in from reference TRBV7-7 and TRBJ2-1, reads GAGVSQSPRYKVTKRGQDVTLRCDPISSHATLYWYQQALGQGPEFLTYFNYEAQPDKSGLPSDRFSAERPEGSISTLTIQRTEQRDSAMYRCASSLSSGLYNEQFFGPGTRLTVL.

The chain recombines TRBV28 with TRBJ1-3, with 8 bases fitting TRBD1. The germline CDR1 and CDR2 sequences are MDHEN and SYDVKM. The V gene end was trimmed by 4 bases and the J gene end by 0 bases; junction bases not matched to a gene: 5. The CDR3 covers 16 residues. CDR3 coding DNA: TGTGCCAGCAGTTGGGGACAGGCCCGCTCTGGAAACACCATATATTTT. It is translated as CASSWGQARSGNTIYF.

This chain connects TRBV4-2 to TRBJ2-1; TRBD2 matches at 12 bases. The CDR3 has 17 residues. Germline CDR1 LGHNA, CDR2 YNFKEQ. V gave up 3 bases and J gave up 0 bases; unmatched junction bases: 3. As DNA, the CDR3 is TGTGCCAGCAGCCATGGACTAGCGGGGAGCTCCTACAATGAGCAGTTCTTC. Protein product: CASSHGLAGSSYNEQFF.

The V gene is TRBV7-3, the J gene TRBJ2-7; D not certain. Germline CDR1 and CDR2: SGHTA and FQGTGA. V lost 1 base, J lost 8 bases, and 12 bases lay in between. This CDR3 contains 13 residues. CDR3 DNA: TGTGCCAGCAGCTTAATTGGTCTGGAGAAGCAGTACTTC. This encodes CASSLIGLEKQYF.

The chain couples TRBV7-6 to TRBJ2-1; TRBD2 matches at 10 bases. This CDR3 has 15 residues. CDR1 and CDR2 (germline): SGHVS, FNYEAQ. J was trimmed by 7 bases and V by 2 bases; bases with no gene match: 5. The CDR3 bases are TGTGCCAGCAGCTTACTAGCGGGAGTATTTAATGAGCAGTTCTTC. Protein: CASSLLAGVFNEQFF.

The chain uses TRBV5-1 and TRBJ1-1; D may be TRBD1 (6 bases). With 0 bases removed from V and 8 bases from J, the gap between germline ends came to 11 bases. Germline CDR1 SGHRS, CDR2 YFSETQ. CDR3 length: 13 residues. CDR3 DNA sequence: TGCGCCAGCAGCTTGGACGTCGGACAGGAAGCTTTCTTT. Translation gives CASSLDVGQEAFF.

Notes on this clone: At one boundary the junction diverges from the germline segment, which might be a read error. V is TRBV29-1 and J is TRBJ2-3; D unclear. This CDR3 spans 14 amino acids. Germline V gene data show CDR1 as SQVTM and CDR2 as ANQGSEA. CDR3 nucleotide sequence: TGCAGCGCCTATCTAGTTGTCCCCACATATACGCAGTATTTT. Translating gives CSAYLVVPTYTQYF.